The present entry profiles one T cell receptor (beta chain) with its context. The target antigen is unknown. The record originates from a study of cytomegalovirus exposure and HLA in healthy donors. Study observations and caveats: Presence/absence analysis assumed near-uniform sequencing depth across donors. In an earlier analysis, about 87% or about 30%: the productive usage of most TCR beta V segments. It was only CMV serostatus that was available as immune exposure information. A list of 164 TCR beta chains associated with cytomegalovirus was given.

The germline V gene has CDR1 SGHDT and CDR2 YYEEEE. With 4 bases clipped from V and 12 bases from J, the junction kept 10 bases outside the gene matches. The CDR3 consists of 12 residues. The study ran its PCR with 60 Vbeta and 13 Jbeta primers. Libraries were prepared by immunoSEQ multiplex PCR; TCRdb keeps only in-frame clonotypes and omits some of them. The sample's table shows some 70,000 clones. The V gene is TRBV5-6, the J gene TRBJ2-7; TRBD1 matches at 7 bases. The receptor's source is a man in his forties in good health and CMV-seronegative. Sequenced material: PBMCs. The CDR3 is CASSRRTGLGYF. The CDR3 DNA reads as TGTGCCAGCAGCAGACGGACAGGTCTAGGGTACTTC.